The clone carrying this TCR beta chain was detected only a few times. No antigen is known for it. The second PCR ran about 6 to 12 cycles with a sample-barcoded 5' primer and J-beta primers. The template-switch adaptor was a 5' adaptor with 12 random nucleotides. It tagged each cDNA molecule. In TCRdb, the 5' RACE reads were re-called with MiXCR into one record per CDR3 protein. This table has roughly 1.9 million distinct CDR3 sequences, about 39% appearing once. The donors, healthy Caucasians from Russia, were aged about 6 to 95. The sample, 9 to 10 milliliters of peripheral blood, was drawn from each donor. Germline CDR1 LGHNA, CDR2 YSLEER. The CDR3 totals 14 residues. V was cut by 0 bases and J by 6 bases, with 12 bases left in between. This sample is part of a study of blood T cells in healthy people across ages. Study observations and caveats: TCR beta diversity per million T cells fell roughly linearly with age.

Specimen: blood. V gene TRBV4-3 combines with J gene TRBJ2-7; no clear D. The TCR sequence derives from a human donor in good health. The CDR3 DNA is TGCGCCAGCAGCCAAGATACTTACAGAAGCGAGCAGTACTTC. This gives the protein CASSQDTYRSEQYF.